The clone carrying this TCR beta chain was seen a handful of times. The antigen remains unidentified. With 60 Vbeta and 13 Jbeta primers, the PCR was carried out. Sequenced by immunoSEQ multiplex PCR; TCRdb stores in-frame clones only, minus some. The table includes about 180,000 clones, 85% detected once. CDR1 is SEHNR, CDR2 FQNEAQ, per germline (reference sequence). V shed 5 bases and J shed 6 bases, with 14 bases lying between them. This CDR3 has 14 amino acids. This sample stems from a study of cytomegalovirus exposure and HLA in healthy donors. Study context: Drawn from HLA-typed donors, about 82 million unique TCRs were held in an early data release.

Regarding the study as a whole: Some 150 TCR beta chains were listed as cytomegalovirus-associated.

The chain recombines TRBV7-9 with TRBJ1-5; D call uncertain. Sequencing was done on a sample of PBMCs. The TCR sequence derives from a boy younger than 10 in good health and CMV-seronegative. Here the CDR3 reads CASSISGEAQPQHF. The CDR3 DNA reads TGTGCCAGCAGCATCTCTGGGGAGGCTCAGCCCCAGCATTTT.